A selection of T cell receptor beta chains follows, all from one sample in a study of shared clonotypes between healthy human individuals. Sequencing was performed with immunoSEQ multiplex PCR; in TCRdb, only in-frame clones are kept and a portion is missing. Among 2 million to 2.5 million clones listed, about nine tenths were seen once. Sequenced input: naive CD4+ T cells from PBMCs. The receptors originated from a man aged 18 to 30 in good health. Some clones in this sample may be carry-over from other donors' samples. The CDR3 runs from the conserved cysteine through the conserved F or W. Fields, in order: clone size, D gene, J gene, V gene, CDR3 protein, CDR3 DNA. A D gene is named only where the DNA matches it firmly. Clone size is given for some rows only: seen once, a few or many times, or a class if the clone is expanded.

NA NA TRBJ2-5 TRBV5-1 CASSLYGRETQYF TGCGCCAGCAGCTTGTATGGACGAGAGACCCAGTACTTC
NA NA TRBJ2-1 TRBV7-9 CASSLEEWGERFF TGTGCCAGCAGCTTAGAAGAATGGGGGGAACGGTTCTTC
NA TRBD1 TRBJ1-5 TRBV19 CASSMIGGHQPQHF TGTGCCAGTAGTATGATAGGGGGCCATCAGCCCCAGCATTTT
once TRBD1 TRBJ2-7 TRBV7-2 CASQILTGGEQYF TGTGCCAGCCAGATTCTGACAGGGGGCGAGCAGTACTTC
NA TRBD2 TRBJ2-7 TRBV2 CASQIGGLAGSYEQYF TGTGCCAGCCAGATCGGGGGACTAGCGGGATCCTACGAGCAGTACTTC
NA TRBD2 TRBJ2-3 TRBV9 CASSTGTSAVFTDTQYF TGTGCCAGCAGCACCGGGACTAGCGCGGTGTTTACGGATACGCAGTATTTT
NA NA TRBJ2-7 TRBV29-1 CSVEELHARGRESSYEQYF TGCAGCGTTGAAGAACTTCATGCAAGGGGGCGGGAGAGCTCCTACGAGCAGTACTTC
NA TRBD2 TRBJ2-2 TRBV7-3 CASSPAGGNTGELFF TGTGCCAGCAGCCCAGCGGGAGGGAACACCGGGGAGCTGTTTTTT
NA NA TRBJ1-4 TRBV29-1 CSVVGAGNEKLFF TGCAGCGTTGTCGGGGCAGGGAACGAAAAACTGTTTTTT
once NA TRBJ2-7 TRBV7-9 CASSFPGAIFYEQYF TGTGCCAGCAGCTTTCCAGGGGCGATATTCTACGAGCAGTACTTC
NA NA TRBJ2-7 TRBV5-4 CASSHNSLYEQYF TGTGCCAGCAGCCATAACAGCCTCTACGAGCAGTACTTC
NA TRBD1 TRBJ2-3 TRBV5-1 CASSHSPDRGANTDTQYF TGCGCCAGCAGCCACTCACCGGACAGGGGGGCTAACACAGATACGCAGTATTTT
NA NA TRBJ2-2 TRBV25-1 CASSEYKGANTGELFF TGTGCCAGCAGTGAATATAAGGGGGCGAACACCGGGGAGCTGTTTTTT
NA TRBD1 TRBJ2-6 TRBV7-9 CASSLVWDRGLSGANVLTF TGTGCCAGCAGCTTAGTCTGGGACAGGGGTCTCTCTGGGGCCAACGTCCTGACTTTC
NA NA TRBJ2-5 TRBV7-2 CASRAGLQETQYF TGTGCCAGCCGCGCGGGCCTGCAAGAGACCCAGTACTTC
once NA TRBJ2-7 TRBV7-2 CASSLGVGNYEQYF TGTGCCAGCAGCTTAGGGGTAGGGAACTACGAGCAGTACTTC
NA TRBD1 TRBJ1-3 TRBV4-3 CASSQTGFSGNTIYF TGCGCCAGCAGCCAGACAGGGTTCTCTGGAAACACCATATATTTT
NA NA TRBJ2-1 TRBV30 CAWTRGSSYNEQFF TGTGCCTGGACTCGGGGGAGCTCCTACAATGAGCAGTTCTTC
NA NA TRBJ1-4 TRBV2 CASSDRTGTNYEKLFF TGTGCCAGCAGTGACAGGACCGGGACAAACTATGAAAAACTGTTTTTT
NA NA TRBJ2-1 TRBV29-1 CSVVKDLVGFSYNEQFF TGCAGCGTTGTCAAGGACCTGGTAGGGTTCTCCTACAATGAGCAGTTCTTC
NA NA TRBJ1-1 TRBV7-2 CASSLDRTEAFF TGTGCCAGCAGCTTAGACAGAACTGAAGCTTTCTTT
NA NA TRBJ1-4 TRBV4-1 CASSQVAEELFF TGCGCCAGCAGCCAAGTCGCCGAGGAACTGTTTTTT
NA NA TRBJ1-5 TRBV28 CASSVQGNRNQPQHF TGTGCCAGCAGTGTGCAGGGGAATAGAAATCAGCCCCAGCATTTT
NA NA TRBJ1-2 TRBV7-2 CASSLDVGSYGYTF TGTGCCAGCAGCTTAGATGTGGGGAGCTATGGCTACACCTTC
NA TRBD1 TRBJ2-1 TRBV5-1 CASWDSSSYNEQFF TGCGCCAGTTGGGACAGCTCCTCCTACAATGAGCAGTTCTTC
NA NA TRBJ2-7 TRBV15 CATSREAGDTAYEQYF TGTGCCACCAGCAGAGAGGCGGGGGACACAGCCTACGAGCAGTACTTC
once TRBD1 TRBJ1-5 TRBV19 CATSPTGAEQPQHF TGTGCCACGAGTCCTACAGGGGCCGAGCAGCCCCAGCATTTT
NA TRBD2 TRBJ2-5 TRBV6-4 CASGGGSSPETQYF TGTGCCAGCGGCGGCGGGAGCAGCCCGGAGACCCAGTACTTC
once NA TRBJ2-2 TRBV7-3 CASSLQSGTGELFF TGTGCCAGCAGCTTACAATCAGGCACCGGGGAGCTGTTTTTT
NA NA TRBJ2-7 TRBV11-2 CASSSPHINYYEQYF TGTGCCAGCAGCTCCCCACACATTAACTACTACGAGCAGTACTTC
NA NA TRBJ2-5 TRBV6-5 CASSSLRTIQETQYF TGTGCCAGCTCTAGCCTTCGGACTATACAAGAGACCCAGTACTTC
NA NA TRBJ1-2 TRBV28 CASSLTSPGGYGYTF TGTGCCAGCAGTTTGACGAGTCCCGGTGGCTATGGCTACACCTTC
NA NA TRBJ1-6 TRBV28 CASSLGGPLHF TGTGCCAGCAGTTTAGGAGGACCCCTCCACTTT
NA NA TRBJ1-3 TRBV5-1 CASSLGAGTSSGNTIYF TGCGCCAGCAGCCTTGGGGCAGGAACCAGCTCTGGAAACACCATATATTTT
NA TRBD2 TRBJ2-1 TRBV10-3 CATNSRRAGDHNEQFF TGTGCCACAAACTCACGCCGAGCGGGAGACCACAATGAGCAGTTCTTC
NA NA TRBJ2-1 TRBV14 CASSHYRPLDYNEQFF TGTGCCAGCAGCCATTATCGGCCACTGGACTACAATGAGCAGTTCTTC
NA NA TRBJ2-3 TRBV9 CASSVGAGGTDTQYF TGTGCCAGCAGCGTAGGCGCGGGTGGCACAGATACGCAGTATTTT
NA NA TRBJ1-2 TRBV9 CASSPSSGINYGYTF TGTGCCAGCAGCCCGAGTAGCGGGATTAACTATGGCTACACCTTC
once NA TRBJ1-3 TRBV28 CASSATGAPGNTIYF TGTGCCAGCAGTGCGACAGGAGCCCCTGGAAACACCATATATTTT
NA NA TRBJ2-5 TRBV6-5 CASSYGEMETQYF TGTGCCAGCAGTTATGGGGAAATGGAGACCCAGTACTTC
once TRBD2 TRBJ2-7 TRBV5-1 CASAGLAGSYEQYF TGCGCCAGCGCGGGACTAGCGGGGTCCTACGAGCAGTACTTC
once NA TRBJ2-7 TRBV11-3 CASSAHCHFVLDEQYF TGTGCCAGCAGCGCGCATTGCCATTTCGTGTTAGACGAGCAGTACTTC
NA NA TRBJ1-1 TRBV11-1 CASSLDPLSAEAFF TGTGCCAGCAGCTTAGATCCCCTGAGCGCTGAAGCTTTCTTT
NA TRBD2 TRBJ2-7 TRBV15 CATSRDGPGTSGFYEQYF TGTGCCACCAGCAGAGATGGGCCCGGGACTAGCGGATTCTACGAGCAGTACTTC
once TRBD1 TRBJ2-7 TRBV28 CASSSRSSGDSFFYEQYF TGTGCCAGCAGTTCCCGGTCCTCCGGGGACAGTTTTTTCTACGAGCAGTACTTC